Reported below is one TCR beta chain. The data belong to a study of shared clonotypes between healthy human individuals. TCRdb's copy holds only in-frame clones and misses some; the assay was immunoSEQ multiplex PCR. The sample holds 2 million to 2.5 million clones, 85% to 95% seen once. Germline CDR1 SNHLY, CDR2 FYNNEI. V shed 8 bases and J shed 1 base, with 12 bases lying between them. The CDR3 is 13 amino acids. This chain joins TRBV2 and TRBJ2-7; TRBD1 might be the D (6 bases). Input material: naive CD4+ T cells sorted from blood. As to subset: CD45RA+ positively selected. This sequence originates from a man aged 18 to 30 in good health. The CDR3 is CASSTGRSYEQYF. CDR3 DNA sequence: TGTGCCAGCTCAACAGGGCGATCCTACGAGCAGTACTTC.